This T cell receptor (beta chain) was recorded in a study of T cells expressing NK-cell markers (dated by TCRdb to 2018 to 2020). Describing the broader study: TCR beta-chain repertoires were profiled in sorted CD3+CD56+NKG2C+, CD3+CD56+NKG2C- and CD3+CD56-NKG2C+ T-cell subsets from several donors. Libraries were sequenced as 2 x 150 bp reads on Illumina HiSeq 2000/2500, MiSeq or NextSeq. Among the eight sequenced donors, only one was HCMV-seronegative, while the other seven were HCMV-seropositive. All eight donors whose samples were sequenced were randomly selected healthy volunteers, three of them men and five women. Overall study results and their limits: Whether the expanded NKG2C-expressing T cell clones were specific for HCMV antigens was left unclear. In over 5 donors, the dominant CD3+CD56+NKG2C+ clonotypes were among the top 10 CD8+ clonotypes and accounted for about 1.0-7.5% of CD8+ T cells. Those dominant clonotypes were again the most abundant among CD3+CD56-NKG2C+ cells in a handful of donors, at about 25-65%.

Of note for this clonotype: What antigen it recognizes has not been identified.

A commercial ELISA kit detecting HCMV-specific IgG in serum was used to determine HCMV serostatus. Ficoll density gradient centrifugation was used to isolate peripheral blood mononuclear cells from blood. Sequenced using an Illumina HiSeq 2000. TCR beta cDNA libraries were prepared using 5'RACE template switching, which introduced a universal primer site and unique molecular identifiers. Synthesis of cDNA was primed from the TCR beta constant segment and was followed by two consecutive PCR amplification steps. From the authors' description of their analysis: MIGEC was used to demultiplex reads and group the reads by UMI, and MiTCR was used to assemble and quantify clonotypes. To exclude erroneous sequences, any TCR cDNA sequence not supported by at least two reads was discarded. The tcR package was used for downstream repertoire analysis, and clonotypes were matched between fractions using CDR3 nucleotide sequence together with V segment. VDJmatch was used to annotate antigen specificity against VDJdb, with one amino acid substitution in CDR3 allowed. Once TCRdb had reprocessed the reads, it stored one entry per CDR3 protein sequence and supplied no DNA. The V and J calls, along with clone size, are taken from TCRdb and not from the paper's own processing. The record for this sample contains 350,000 to 500,000 distinct CDR3 sequences. Of the sample, 7.3% is held by the ten largest clones.

Based on the germline V gene (reference sequence), the CDR1 and CDR2 sequences are SGHNT and YYREEE. The CDR3 covers 15 residues, taking in both the cysteine and the phenylalanine. Only the protein sequence is given. The chain employs TRBV5-4 and TRBJ1-4; TCRdb's D call of TRBD1 is untestable without DNA. The TCR sequence derives from a woman between 18 and 69 years old in good health. The sequencing sample was made of blood T cells: a sorted CD56 or NKG2C T cell subset, CD4+ or CD8+ T cells, or bulk PBMC T cells (not recorded which). For the CDR3, the sequence is CASSIRQGRNEKLFF.